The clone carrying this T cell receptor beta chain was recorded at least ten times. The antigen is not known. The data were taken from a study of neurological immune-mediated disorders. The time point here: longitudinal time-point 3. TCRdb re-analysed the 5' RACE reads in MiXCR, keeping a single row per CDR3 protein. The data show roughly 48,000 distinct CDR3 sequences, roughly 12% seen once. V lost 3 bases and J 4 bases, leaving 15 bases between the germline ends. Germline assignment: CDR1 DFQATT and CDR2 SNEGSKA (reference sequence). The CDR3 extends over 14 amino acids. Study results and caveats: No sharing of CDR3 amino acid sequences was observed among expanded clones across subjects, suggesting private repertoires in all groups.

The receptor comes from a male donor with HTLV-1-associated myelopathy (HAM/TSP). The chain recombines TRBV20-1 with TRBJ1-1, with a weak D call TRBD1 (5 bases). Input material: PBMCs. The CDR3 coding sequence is TGCAGTGCTAGGGATCCAGGGCGAGCCACTGAAGCTTTCTTT. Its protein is CSARDPGRATEAFF.